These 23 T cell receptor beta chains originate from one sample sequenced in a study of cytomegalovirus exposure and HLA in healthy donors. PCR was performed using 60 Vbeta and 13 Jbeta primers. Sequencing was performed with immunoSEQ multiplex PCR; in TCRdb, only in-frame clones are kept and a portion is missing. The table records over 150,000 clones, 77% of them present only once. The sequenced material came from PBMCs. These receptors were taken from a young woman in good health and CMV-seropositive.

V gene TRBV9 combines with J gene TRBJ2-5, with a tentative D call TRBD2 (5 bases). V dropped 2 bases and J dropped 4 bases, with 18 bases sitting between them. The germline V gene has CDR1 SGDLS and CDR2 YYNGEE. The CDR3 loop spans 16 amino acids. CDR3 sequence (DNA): TGTGCCAGCAGCGTGGAGGACTCCCCTGGAGGAGAGACCCAGTACTTC. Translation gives CASSVEDSPGGETQYF.

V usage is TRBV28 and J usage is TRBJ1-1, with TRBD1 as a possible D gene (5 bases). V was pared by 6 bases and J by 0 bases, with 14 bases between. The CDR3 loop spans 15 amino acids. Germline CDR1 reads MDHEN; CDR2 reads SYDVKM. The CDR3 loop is CASRKTDDMNTEAFF. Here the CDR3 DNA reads TGTGCCAGCAGAAAGACAGACGACATGAACACTGAAGCTTTCTTT.

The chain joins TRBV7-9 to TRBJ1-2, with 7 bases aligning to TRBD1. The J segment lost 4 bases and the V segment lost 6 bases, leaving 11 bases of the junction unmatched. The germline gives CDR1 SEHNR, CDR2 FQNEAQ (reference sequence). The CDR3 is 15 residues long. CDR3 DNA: TGTGCCAGCAGTACCCAGACAGGGCCCAGCTATGGCTACACCTTC. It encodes CASSTQTGPSYGYTF.

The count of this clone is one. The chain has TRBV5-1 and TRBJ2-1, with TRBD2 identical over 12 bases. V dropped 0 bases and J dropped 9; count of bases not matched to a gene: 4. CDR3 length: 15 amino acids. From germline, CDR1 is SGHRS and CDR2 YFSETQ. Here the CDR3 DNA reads TGCGCCAGCAGCTTGGCTAGCGGGAGGGCGGGTGAGCAGTTCTTC. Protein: CASSLASGRAGEQFF.

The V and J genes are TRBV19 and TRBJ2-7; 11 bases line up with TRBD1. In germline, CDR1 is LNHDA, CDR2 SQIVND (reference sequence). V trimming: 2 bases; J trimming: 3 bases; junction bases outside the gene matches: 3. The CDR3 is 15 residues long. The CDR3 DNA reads TGTGCCAGTAGTATACAGGGACAGGGGGTCTACGAGCAGTACTTC. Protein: CASSIQGQGVYEQYF.

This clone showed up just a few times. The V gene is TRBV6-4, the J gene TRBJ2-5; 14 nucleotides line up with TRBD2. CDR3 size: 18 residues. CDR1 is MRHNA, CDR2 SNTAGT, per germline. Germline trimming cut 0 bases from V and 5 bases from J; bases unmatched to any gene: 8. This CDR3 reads CASSDSKRRTSGGETQYF. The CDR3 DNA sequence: TGTGCCAGCAGTGACTCGAAGCGTAGGACTAGCGGGGGGGAGACCCAGTACTTC.

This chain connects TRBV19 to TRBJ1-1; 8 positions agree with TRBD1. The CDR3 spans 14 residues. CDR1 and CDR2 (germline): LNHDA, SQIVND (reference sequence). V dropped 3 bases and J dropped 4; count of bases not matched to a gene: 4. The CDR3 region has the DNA TGTGCCAGTAGTATTGGACAGGGCCCCACTGAAGCTTTCTTT. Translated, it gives CASSIGQGPTEAFF.

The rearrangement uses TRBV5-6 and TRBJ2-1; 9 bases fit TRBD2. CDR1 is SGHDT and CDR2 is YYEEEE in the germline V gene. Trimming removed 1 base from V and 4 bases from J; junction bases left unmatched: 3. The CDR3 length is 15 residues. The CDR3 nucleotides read TGTGCCAGCAGCTTGTTACTAGCGGGTTACAATGAGCAGTTCTTC. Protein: CASSLLLAGYNEQFF.

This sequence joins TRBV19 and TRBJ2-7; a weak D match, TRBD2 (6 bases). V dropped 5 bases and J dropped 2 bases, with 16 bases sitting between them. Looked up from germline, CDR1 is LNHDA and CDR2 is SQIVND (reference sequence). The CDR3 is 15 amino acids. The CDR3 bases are TGTGCCAGTAGTTTACGGTTTGGAGGGACCTACGAGCAGTACTTC. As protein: CASSLRFGGTYEQYF.

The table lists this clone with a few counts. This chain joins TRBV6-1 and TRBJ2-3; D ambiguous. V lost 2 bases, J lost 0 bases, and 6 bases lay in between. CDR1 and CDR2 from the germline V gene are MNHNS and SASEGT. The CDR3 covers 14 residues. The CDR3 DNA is TGTGCCAGCAGTGAAAGCCTTAGCACAGATACGCAGTATTTT. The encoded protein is CASSESLSTDTQYF.

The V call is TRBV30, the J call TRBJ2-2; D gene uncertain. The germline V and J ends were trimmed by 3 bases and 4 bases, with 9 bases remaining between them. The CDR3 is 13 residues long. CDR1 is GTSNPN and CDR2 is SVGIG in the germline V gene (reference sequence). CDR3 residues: CAWRVTLTGELFF. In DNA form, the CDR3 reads TGTGCCTGGAGAGTGACTCTCACCGGGGAGCTGTTTTTT.

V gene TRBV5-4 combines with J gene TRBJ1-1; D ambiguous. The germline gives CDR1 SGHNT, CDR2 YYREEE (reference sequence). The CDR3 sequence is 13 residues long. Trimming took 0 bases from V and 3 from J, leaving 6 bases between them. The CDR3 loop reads CASSLVQDTEAFF. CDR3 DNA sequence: TGTGCCAGCAGCTTGGTACAAGACACTGAAGCTTTCTTT.

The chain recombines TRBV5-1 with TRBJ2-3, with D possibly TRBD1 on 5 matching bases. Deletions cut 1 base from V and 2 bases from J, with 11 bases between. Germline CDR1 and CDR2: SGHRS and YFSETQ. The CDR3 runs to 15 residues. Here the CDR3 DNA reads TGCGCCAGCAGCTTGAGGGGATTGAACACAGATACGCAGTATTTT. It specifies CASSLRGLNTDTQYF.

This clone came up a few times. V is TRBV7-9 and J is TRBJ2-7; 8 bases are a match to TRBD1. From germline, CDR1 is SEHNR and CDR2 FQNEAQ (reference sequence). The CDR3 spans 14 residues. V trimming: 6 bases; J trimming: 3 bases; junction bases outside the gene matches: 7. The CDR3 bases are TGTGCCAGCAGGGATACAGGGGGTCGCTACGAGCAGTACTTC. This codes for CASRDTGGRYEQYF.

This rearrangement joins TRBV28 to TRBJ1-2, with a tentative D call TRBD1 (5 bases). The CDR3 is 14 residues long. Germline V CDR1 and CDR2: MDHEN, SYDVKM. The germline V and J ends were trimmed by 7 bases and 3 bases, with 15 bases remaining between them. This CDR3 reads CASTSLGRDYGYTF. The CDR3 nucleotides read TGTGCCAGCACTTCACTGGGCAGGGACTATGGCTACACCTTC.

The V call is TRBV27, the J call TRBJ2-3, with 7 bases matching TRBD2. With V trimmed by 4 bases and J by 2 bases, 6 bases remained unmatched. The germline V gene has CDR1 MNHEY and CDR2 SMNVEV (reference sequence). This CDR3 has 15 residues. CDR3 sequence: CASSSWERDTDTQYF. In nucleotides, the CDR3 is TGTGCCAGCAGTTCGTGGGAGCGGGACACAGATACGCAGTATTTT.

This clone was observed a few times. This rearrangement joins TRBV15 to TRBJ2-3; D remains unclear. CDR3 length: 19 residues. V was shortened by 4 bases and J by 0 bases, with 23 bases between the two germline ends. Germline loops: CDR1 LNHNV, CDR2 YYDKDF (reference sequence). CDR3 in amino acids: CATSTDGRSYLTSTDTQYF. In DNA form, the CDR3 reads TGTGCCACCAGCACAGACGGCAGGTCCTACCTTACTAGCACAGATACGCAGTATTTT.

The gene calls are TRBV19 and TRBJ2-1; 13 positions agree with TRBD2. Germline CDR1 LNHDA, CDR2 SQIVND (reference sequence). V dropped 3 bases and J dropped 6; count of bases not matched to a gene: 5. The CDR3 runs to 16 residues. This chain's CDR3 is CASSMTSGRSGNEQFF. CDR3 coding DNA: TGTGCCAGTAGTATGACTAGCGGGAGGTCGGGCAATGAGCAGTTCTTC.

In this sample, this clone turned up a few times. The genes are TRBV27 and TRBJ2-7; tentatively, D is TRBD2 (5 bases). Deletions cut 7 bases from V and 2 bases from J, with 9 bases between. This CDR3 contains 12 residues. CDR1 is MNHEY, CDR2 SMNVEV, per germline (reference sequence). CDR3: CASMPSPYEQYF. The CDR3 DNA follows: TGTGCCAGCATGCCTAGCCCCTACGAGCAGTACTTC.

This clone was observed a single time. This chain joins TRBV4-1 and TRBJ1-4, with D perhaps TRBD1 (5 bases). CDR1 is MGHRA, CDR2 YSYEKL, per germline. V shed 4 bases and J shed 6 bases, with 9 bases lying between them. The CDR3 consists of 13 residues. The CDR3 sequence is CASSRGADEKLFF. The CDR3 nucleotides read TGCGCCAGCAGCCGGGGCGCAGATGAAAAACTGTTTTTT.

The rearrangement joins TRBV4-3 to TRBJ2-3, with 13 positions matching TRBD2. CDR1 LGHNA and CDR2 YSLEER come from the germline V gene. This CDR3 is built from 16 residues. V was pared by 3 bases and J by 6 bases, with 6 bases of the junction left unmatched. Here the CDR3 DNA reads TGCGCCAGCAGCCAGGGGACTAGCGGGGTGCTTGATACGCAGTATTTT. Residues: CASSQGTSGVLDTQYF.

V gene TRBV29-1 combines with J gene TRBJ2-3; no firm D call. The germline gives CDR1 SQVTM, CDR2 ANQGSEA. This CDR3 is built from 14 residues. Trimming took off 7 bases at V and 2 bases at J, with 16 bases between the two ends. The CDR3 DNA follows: TGCAGCGCCCCTGTCGGTGGTTTCACAGATACGCAGTATTTT. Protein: CSAPVGGFTDTQYF.

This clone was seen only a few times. The CDR3 DNA reads TGTGCCATCAGTAGCCGGGACAGGGGCCAGACAGATACGCAGTATTTT. Translating it yields CAISSRDRGQTDTQYF. The gene calls are TRBV10-3 and TRBJ2-3, with 10 bases fitting TRBD1. CDR3 length equals 16 residues. Germline V gene sequence: CDR1 ENHRY, CDR2 SYGVKD. Trimming at V came to 5 bases and at J to 3 bases, leaving 8 bases not matched to a gene.